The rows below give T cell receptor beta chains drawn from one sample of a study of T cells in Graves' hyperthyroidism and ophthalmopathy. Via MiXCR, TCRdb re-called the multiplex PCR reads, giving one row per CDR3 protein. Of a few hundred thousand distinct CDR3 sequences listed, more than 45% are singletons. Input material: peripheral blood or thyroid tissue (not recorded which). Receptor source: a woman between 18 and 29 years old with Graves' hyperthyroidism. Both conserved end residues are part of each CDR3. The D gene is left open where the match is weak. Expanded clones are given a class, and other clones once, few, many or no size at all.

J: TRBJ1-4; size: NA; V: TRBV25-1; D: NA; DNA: TGTGCCACCAGTGATTCCCGCGGGGGGAATGAAAAACTGTTTTTT; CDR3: CATSDSRGGNEKLFF
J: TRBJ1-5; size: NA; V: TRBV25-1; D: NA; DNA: TGTGCCAGCAGTGAACAGGGTTTTAATCAGCCCCAGCATTTT; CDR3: CASSEQGFNQPQHF
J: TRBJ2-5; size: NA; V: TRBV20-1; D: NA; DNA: TGCAGTGCTAGTGGTTTGTCCTCACAAGAGACCCAGTACTTC; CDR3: CSASGLSSQETQYF
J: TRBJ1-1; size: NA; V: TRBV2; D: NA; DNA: TGTGCCAGCAGACAATACAGGGCCCGAGGCACTGAAGCTTTCTTT; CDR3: CASRQYRARGTEAFF
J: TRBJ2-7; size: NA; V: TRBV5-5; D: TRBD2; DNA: TGTGCCAGCAGATTAGCGGGTAGTATCTACGAGCAGTACTTC; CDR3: CASRLAGSIYEQYF
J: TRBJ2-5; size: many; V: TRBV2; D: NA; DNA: TGTGCCAGCAGTGACGGCACCTCACGGACCCAGTACTTC; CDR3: CASSDGTSRTQYF
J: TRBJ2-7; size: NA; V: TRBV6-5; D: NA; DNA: TGTGCCAGCAGTTACGGCGGAATCTACGAGCAGTACTTC; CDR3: CASSYGGIYEQYF
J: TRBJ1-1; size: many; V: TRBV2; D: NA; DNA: TGTGCCAGCAGTCGAAGGGGAACTGAAGCTTTCTTT; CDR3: CASSRRGTEAFF
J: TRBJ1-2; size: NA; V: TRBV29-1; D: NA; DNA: TGCAGCGTTGGGAGGGCGCTCTATGGCTACACCTTC; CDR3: CSVGRALYGYTF
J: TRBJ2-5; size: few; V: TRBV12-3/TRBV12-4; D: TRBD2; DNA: TGTGCCAGCAGTTTGACTAGCGGGTGGAAAGAGACCCAGTACTTC; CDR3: CASSLTSGWKETQYF
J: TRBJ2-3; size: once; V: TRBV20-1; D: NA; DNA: TGCAGTGCTAGATGGCCACCATCGGGTACGCAGTATTTT; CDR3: CSARWPPSGTQYF
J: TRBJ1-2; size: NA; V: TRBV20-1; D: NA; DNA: TGCAGTGCTAGAATTCAACACTATGGCTACACCTTC; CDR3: CSARIQHYGYTF
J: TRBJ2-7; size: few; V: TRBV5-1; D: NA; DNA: TGCGCCAGCAGCCTTGAGGGGTTCGAGCAGTACTTC; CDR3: CASSLEGFEQYF
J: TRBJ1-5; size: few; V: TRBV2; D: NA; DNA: TGTGCCAGCAGTCCCCGGAGGGGTCGGGACAATCAGCCCCAGCATTTT; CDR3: CASSPRRGRDNQPQHF
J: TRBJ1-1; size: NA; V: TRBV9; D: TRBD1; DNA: TGTGCCAGCAGCGTAGTTTCAGGGGGGACTGAAGCTTTCTTT; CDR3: CASSVVSGGTEAFF
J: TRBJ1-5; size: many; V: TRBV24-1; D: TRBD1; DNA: TGTGCCACCAGTGATTTGCTACAGGGGACCGAGCCCCAGCATTTT; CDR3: CATSDLLQGTEPQHF
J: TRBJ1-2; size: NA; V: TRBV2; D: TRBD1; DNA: TGTGCCAGCCGAGAGACAGGGGCCAGGGGCTATGGCTACACCTTC; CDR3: CASRETGARGYGYTF
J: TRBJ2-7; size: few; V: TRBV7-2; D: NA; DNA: TGTGCCAGCAGCTTGGGTCAGTTAGACGAGCAGTACTTC; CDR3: CASSLGQLDEQYF
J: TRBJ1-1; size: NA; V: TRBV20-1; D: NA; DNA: TGCAGTGCGAACGATCAAAAGAACACTGAAGCTTTCTTT; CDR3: CSANDQKNTEAFF
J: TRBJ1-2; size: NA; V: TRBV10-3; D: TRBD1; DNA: TGTGCCATCAGTCCTAGCTGGGACAGAAACTATGGCTACACCTTC; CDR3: CAISPSWDRNYGYTF
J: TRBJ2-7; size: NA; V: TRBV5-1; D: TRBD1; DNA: TGCGCCAGCAGCTTGCCAGGGGGTAATCCCGAGCAGTACTTC; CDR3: CASSLPGGNPEQYF
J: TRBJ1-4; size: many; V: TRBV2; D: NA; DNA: TGTGCCAGCAGTGACAGGGTGCTTGAAAAACTGTTTTTT; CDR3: CASSDRVLEKLFF
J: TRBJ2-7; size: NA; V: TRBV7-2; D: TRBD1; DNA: TGTGCCAGCAGCTTAGAGGGGGCAAGGGGCGAGCAGTACTTC; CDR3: CASSLEGARGEQYF
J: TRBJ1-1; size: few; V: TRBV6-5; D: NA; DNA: TGTGCCATCAAAGGGTATGGGGACACTGAAGCTTTCTTT; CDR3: CAIKGYGDTEAFF
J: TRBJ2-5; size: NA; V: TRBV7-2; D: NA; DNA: TGTGCCAGCAGCTTAGCGGGGGGTAGCGCCCAAGAGACCCAGTACTTC; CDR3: CASSLAGGSAQETQYF
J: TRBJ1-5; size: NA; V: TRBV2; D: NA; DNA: TGTGCCAGCATCGGACACGACAATCAGCCCCAGCATTTT; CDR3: CASIGHDNQPQHF
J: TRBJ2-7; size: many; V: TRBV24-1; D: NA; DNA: TGTGCCACCAGTGACTCGGATGTGGACGAGCAGTACTTC; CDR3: CATSDSDVDEQYF
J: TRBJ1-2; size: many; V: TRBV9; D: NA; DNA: TGTGCCAGCAGCGCCGGGCCAGCTAACTATGGCTACACCTTC; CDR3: CASSAGPANYGYTF
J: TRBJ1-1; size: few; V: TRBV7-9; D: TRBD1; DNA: TGTGCCAGCAGCCCCCGACAGGGGGCGCGAACTGAAGCTTTCTTT; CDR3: CASSPRQGARTEAFF
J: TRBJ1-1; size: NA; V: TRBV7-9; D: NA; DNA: TGTGCCAGCAGCTTAGTGGAGGAGGGTAGTCCAGTGGCTTTCTTT; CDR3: CASSLVEEGSPVAFF
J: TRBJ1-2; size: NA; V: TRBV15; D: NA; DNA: TGTGCCACCAGCAGAGATCATCGGGGCTACACCTTC; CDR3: CATSRDHRGYTF
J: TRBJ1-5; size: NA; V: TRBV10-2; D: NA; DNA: TGCGCCAGCAGTGGAACGGGTGGGGTGCAGCCCCAGCATTTT; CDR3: CASSGTGGVQPQHF
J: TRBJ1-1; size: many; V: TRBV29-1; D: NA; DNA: TGCAGCGGCGGTGGGAACACTGAAGCTTTCTTT; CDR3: CSGGGNTEAFF
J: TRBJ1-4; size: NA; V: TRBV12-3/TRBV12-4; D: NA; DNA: TGTGCCAGCAGTCGTCCGGGACCGAATGAAAAACTGTTTTTT; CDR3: CASSRPGPNEKLFF
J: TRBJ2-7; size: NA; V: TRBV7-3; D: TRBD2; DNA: TGTGCCAGCAGCCCAGGGACTAGCGACCACGAGCAGTACTTC; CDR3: CASSPGTSDHEQYF
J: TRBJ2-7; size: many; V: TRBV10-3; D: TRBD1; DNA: TGTGCCATCAGTGAGTCGGCCGGGACAGGCGCCTACGAGCAGTACTTC; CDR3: CAISESAGTGAYEQYF
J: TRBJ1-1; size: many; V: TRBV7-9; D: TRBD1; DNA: TGTGCCAGCAGCTCGTCAGGGGGCGGCGGCACTGAAGCTTTCTTT; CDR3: CASSSSGGGGTEAFF
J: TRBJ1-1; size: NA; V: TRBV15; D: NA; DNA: TGTGCCAGCAGTTACTTCCTCGGGGGGACTGAAGCTTTCTTT; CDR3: CASSYFLGGTEAFF
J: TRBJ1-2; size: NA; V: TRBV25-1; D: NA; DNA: TGTGCCAGCAGTGCCCAGGCACAGTTTGACGGCTACACCTTC; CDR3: CASSAQAQFDGYTF
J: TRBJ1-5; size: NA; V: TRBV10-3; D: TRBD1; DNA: TGTGCCAGCGGACAGGGGTGGGATCAGCCCCAGCATTTT; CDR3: CASGQGWDQPQHF
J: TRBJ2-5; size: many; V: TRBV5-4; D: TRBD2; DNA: TGTGCCAGCCGGATGGCGGGAGCCCAAGAGACCCAGTACTTC; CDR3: CASRMAGAQETQYF
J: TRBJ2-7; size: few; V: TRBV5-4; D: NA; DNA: TGTGCCAGCAGCGTAGGTGTCGAGCAGTACTTC; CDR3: CASSVGVEQYF
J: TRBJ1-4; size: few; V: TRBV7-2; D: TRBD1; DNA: TGTGCCAGCAGCGGGGGACAGAACCTTAATGAAAAACTGTTTTTT; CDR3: CASSGGQNLNEKLFF
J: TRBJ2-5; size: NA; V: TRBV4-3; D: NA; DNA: TGCGCCAGCAGCCACTTATTACGGCGGGCTGAAGAGACCCAGTACTTC; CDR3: CASSHLLRRAEETQYF
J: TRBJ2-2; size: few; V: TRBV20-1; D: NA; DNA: TGCAGTGCTAGGGAAGACAGCGGGGAGCTGTTTTTT; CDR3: CSAREDSGELFF
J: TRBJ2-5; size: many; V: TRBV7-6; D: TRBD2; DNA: TGTGCCAGCAGCCGACCGTCAGTGCGGGAGAGAGAGACCCAGTACTTC; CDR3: CASSRPSVRERETQYF
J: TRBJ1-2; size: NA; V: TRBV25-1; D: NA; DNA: TGTGCCAGCGTTGAACGTTTGTATGGCTACACCTTC; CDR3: CASVERLYGYTF
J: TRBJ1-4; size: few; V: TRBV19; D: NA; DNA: TGTGCCAGTAGTAGACCAGCAACTAATGAAAAACTGTTTTTT; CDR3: CASSRPATNEKLFF
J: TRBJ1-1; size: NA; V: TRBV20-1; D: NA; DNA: TGCAGTGCTAGTCCAGGGTTGAACACTGAAGCTTTCTTT; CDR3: CSASPGLNTEAFF
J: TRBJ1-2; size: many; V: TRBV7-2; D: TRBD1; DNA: TGTGCCAGCAGCTTCGGGGACAGAGGCTATGGCTACACCTTC; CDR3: CASSFGDRGYGYTF
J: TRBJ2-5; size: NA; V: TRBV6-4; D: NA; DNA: TGTGCCAGCTCATCCGGACATCAAGAGACCCAGTACTTC; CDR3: CASSSGHQETQYF